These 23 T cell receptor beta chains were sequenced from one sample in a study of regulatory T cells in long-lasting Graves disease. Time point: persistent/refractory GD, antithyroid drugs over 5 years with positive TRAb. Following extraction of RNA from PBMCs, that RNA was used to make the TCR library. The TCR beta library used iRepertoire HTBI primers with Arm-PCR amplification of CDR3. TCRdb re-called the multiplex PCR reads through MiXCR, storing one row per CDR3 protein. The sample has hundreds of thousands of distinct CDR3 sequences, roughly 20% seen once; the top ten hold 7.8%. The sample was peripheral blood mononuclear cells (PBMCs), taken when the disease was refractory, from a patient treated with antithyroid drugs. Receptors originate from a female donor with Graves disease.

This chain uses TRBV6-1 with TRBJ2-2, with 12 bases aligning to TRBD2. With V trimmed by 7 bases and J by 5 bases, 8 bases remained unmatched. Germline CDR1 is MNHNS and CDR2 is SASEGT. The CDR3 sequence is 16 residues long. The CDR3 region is CASTHGLAGRTGELFF. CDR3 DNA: TGTGCCAGCACCCACGGACTAGCGGGAAGGACCGGGGAGCTGTTTTTT.

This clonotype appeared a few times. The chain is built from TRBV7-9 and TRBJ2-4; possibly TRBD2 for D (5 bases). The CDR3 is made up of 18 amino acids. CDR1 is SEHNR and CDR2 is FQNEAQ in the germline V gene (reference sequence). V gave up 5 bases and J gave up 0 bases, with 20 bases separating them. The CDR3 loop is CASSPRWSGTIAKNIQYF. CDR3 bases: TGTGCCAGCAGCCCCCGGTGGAGCGGAACGATAGCCAAAAACATTCAGTACTTC.

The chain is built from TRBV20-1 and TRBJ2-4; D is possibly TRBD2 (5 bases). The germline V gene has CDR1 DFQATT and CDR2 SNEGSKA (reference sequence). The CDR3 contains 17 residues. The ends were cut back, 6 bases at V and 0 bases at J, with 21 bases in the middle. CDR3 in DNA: TGCAGTGCCCATCAGGTGGGTCGGGATTCAGCCAAAAACATTCAGTACTTC. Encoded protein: CSAHQVGRDSAKNIQYF.

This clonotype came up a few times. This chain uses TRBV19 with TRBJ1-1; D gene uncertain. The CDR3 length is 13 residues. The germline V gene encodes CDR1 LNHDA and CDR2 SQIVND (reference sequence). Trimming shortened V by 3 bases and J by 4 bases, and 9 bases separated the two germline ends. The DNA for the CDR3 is TGTGCCAGTAGTATGGGCTTGGGCACTGAAGCTTTCTTT. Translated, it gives CASSMGLGTEAFF.

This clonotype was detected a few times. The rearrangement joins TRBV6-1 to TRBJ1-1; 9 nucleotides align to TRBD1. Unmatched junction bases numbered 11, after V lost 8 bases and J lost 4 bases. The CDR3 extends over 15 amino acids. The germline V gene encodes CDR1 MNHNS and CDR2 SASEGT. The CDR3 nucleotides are TGTGCCAGCGCAACCTACAGGGGGCGAAGCACTGAAGCTTTCTTT. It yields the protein CASATYRGRSTEAFF.

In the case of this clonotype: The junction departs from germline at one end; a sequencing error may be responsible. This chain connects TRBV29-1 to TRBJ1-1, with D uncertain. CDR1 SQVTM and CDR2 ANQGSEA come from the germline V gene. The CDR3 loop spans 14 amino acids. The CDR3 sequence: CSVEGGWDNTEVFF. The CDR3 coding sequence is TGCAGCGTTGAGGGCGGTTGGGATAACACTGAAGTTTTCTTT.

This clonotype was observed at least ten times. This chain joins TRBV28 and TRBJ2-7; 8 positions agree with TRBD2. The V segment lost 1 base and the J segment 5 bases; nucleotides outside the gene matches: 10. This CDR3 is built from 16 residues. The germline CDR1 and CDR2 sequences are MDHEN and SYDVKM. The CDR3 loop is CASSLSEGAGEDEQYF. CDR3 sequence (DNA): TGTGCCAGCAGTTTATCCGAGGGAGCGGGAGAAGACGAGCAGTACTTC.

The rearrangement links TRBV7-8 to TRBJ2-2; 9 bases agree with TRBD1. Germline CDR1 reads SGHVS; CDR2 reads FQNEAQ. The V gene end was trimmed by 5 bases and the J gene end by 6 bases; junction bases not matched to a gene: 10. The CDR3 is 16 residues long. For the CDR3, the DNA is TGTGCCAGCAGCCCGGCGGGACAGGGAGTCTCCGGGGAGCTGTTTTTT. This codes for CASSPAGQGVSGELFF.

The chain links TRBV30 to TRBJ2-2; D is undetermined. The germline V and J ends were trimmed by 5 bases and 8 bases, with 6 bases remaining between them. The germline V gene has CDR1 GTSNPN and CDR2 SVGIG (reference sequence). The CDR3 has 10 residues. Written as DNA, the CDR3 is TGTGCCTGGGAAGGAGGGGAGCTGTTTTTT. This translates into CAWEGGELFF. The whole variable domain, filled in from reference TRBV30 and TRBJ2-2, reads SQTIHQWPATLVQPVGSPLSLECTVEGTSNPNLYWYRQAAGRGLQLLFYSVGIGQISSEVPQNLSASRPQDRQFILSSKKLLLSDSGFYLCAWEGGELFFGEGSRLTVL.

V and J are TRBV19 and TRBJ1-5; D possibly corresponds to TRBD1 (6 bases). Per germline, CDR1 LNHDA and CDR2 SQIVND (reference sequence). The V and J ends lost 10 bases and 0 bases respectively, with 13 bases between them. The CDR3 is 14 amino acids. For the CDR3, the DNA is TGTGCCACCAAGGACAGAGATAGCAATCAGCCCCAGCATTTT. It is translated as CATKDRDSNQPQHF. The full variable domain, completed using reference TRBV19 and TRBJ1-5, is DGGITQSPKYLFRKEGQNVTLSCEQNLNHDAMYWYRQDPGQGLRLIYYSQIVNDFQKGDIAEGYSVSREKKESFPLTVTSAQKNPTAFYLCATKDRDSNQPQHFGDGTRLSIL.

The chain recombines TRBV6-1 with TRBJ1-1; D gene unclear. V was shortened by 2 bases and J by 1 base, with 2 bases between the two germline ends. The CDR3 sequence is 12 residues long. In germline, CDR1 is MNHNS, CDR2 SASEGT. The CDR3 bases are TGTGCCAGCAGTGAACGGAACACTGAAGCTTTCTTT. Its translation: CASSERNTEAFF.

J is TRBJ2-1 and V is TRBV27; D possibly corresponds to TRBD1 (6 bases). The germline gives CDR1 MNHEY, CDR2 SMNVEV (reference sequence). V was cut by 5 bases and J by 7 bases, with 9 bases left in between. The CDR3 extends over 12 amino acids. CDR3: CASSVRGNEQFF. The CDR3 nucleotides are TGTGCCAGCAGTGTCAGGGGAAATGAGCAGTTCTTC.

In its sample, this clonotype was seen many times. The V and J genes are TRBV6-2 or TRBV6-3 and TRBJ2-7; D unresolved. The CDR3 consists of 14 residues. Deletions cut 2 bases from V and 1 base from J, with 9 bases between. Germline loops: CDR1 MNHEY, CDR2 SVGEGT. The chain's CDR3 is CASSYVGGSYEQYF. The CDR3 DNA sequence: TGTGCCAGCAGTTACGTGGGCGGTTCCTACGAGCAGTACTTC.

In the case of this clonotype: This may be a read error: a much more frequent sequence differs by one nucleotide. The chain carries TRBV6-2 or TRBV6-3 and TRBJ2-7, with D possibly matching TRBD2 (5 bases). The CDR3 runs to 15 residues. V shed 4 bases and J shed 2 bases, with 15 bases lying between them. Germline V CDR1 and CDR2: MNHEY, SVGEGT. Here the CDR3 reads CASSCGSEGTYEQYF. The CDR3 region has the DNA TGTGCCAGCAGTTGTGGGTCAGAGGGAACCTACGAGCAGTACTTC.

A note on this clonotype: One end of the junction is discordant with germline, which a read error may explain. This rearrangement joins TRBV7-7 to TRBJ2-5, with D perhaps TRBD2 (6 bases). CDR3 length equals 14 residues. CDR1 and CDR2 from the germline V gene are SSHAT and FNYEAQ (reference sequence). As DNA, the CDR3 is TGTGCTAGCAGCCGGGACTTCTCATCGGAGACCCAGTACTTC. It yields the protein CASSRDFSSETQYF. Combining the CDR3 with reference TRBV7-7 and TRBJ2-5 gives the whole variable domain GAGVSQSPRYKVTKRGQDVTLRCDPISSHATLYWYQQALGQGPEFLTYFNYEAQPDKSGLPSDRFSAERPEGSISTLTIQRTEQRDSAMYRCASSRDFSSETQYFGPGTRLLVL.

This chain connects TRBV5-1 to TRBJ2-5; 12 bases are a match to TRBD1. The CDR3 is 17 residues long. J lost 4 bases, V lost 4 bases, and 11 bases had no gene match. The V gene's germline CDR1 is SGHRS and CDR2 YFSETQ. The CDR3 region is CASSIGTGGIWGETQYF. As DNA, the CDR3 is TGCGCCAGCAGCATCGGGACAGGGGGCATCTGGGGAGAGACCCAGTACTTC.

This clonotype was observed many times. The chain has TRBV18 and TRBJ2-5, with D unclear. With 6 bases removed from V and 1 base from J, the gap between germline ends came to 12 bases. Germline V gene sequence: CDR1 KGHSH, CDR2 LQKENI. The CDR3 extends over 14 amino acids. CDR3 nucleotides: TGTGCCAGCTCTCCTCCGCGTCTCCAAGAGACCCAGTACTTC. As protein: CASSPPRLQETQYF.

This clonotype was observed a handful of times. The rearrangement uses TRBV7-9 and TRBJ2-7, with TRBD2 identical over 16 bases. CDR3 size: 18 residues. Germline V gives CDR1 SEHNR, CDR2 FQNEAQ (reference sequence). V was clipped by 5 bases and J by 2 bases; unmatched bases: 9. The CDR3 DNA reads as TGTGCCAGCAGCAATTCGGGACTAGCGGGAGGGCCGACCTACGAGCAGTACTTC. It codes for CASSNSGLAGGPTYEQYF.

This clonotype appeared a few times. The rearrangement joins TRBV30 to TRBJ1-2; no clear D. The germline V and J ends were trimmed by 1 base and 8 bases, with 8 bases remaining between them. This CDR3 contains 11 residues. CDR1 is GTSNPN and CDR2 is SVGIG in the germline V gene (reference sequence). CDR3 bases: TGTGCCTGGAGTGGAGGGTTCGGCTACACCTTC. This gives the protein CAWSGGFGYTF. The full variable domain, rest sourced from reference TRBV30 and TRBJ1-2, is SQTIHQWPATLVQPVGSPLSLECTVEGTSNPNLYWYRQAAGRGLQLLFYSVGIGQISSEVPQNLSASRPQDRQFILSSKKLLLSDSGFYLCAWSGGFGYTFGSGTRLTVV.

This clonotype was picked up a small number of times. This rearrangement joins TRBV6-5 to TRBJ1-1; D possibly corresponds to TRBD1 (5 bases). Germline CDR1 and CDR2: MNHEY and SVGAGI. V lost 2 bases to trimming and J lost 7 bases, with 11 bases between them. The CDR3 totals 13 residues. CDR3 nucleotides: TGTGCCAGCAGTTACGTCCAGGGTGTTGAAGCTTTCTTT. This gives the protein CASSYVQGVEAFF.

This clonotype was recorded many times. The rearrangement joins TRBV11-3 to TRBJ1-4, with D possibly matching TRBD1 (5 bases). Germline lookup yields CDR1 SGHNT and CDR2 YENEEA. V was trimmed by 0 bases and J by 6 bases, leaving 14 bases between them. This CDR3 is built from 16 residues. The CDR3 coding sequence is TGTGCCAGCAGCTTAGATTTGCCGTTGGGGGATGAAAAACTGTTTTTT. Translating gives CASSLDLPLGDEKLFF.

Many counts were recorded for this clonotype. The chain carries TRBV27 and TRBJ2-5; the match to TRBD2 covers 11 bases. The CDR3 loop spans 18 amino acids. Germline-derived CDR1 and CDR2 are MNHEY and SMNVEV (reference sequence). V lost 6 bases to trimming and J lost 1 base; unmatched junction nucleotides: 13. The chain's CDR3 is CASRARGGSGRAQETQYF. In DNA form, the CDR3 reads TGTGCCAGCAGGGCAAGGGGCGGTAGCGGGAGGGCCCAAGAGACCCAGTACTTC.

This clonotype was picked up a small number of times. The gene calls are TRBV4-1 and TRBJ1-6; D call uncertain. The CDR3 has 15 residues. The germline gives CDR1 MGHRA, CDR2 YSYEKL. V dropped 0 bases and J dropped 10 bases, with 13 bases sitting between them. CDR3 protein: CASSQETDLRSPLHF. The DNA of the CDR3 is TGCGCCAGCAGCCAAGAAACGGACCTACGGTCACCCCTCCACTTT.